This note documents a single T cell receptor beta chain sequence. The target antigen is unknown. The study ran its PCR with 60 Vbeta and 13 Jbeta primers. The data were produced by immunoSEQ multiplex PCR, yet TCRdb's version contains in-frame clones alone and is incomplete. The sample has approximately 150,000 clones, 75% to 90% seen once; the top ten hold roughly 4.7%. This sample stems from a study of cytomegalovirus exposure and HLA in healthy donors. The length of the CDR3 is 15 residues. V dropped 4 bases and J dropped 2 bases, with 16 bases sitting between them. Germline loops: CDR1 SGDLS, CDR2 YYNGEE. Study outcomes and limitations: High sensitivity and specificity were reportedly achieved when the classifier diagnosed cytomegalovirus status. Per a later analysis, 15,000 to 20,000 TCR beta sequences showed association with HLA alleles at 0.05 false discovery rate. The analysis excluded some indistinguishable V segments, including TRBV6-2 and TRBV6-3. In vitro confirmation showed a few CMV-associated chains to be CMV antigen specific.

The source material was PBMCs. The chain has TRBV9 and TRBJ2-7; TRBD2 might be the D (6 bases). The source of this sequence is a man younger than 40 in good health and CMV-seronegative. CDR3 loop: CASSPLRDSTYEQYF. The CDR3 DNA reads TGTGCCAGCAGCCCTCTCCGGGACTCCACCTACGAGCAGTACTTC. Using reference TRBV9 and TRBJ2-7 for the parts outside the CDR3, the full variable domain is DSGVTQTPKHLITATGQRVTLRCSPRSGDLSVYWYQQSLDQGLQFLIQYYNGEERAKGNILERFSAQQFPDLHSELNLSSLELGDSALYFCASSPLRDSTYEQYFGPGTRLTVT.